The rows below give T cell receptor beta chains drawn from one sample of a study of Ad26.COV2.S vaccination and SARS-CoV-2 variants. Some clones are missing from TCRdb's copy, which holds only in-frame ones; the method was immunoSEQ multiplex PCR. This sample has around 270,000 clones; around 88% occur once, and the top ten carry roughly 3%. This material consisted of peripheral blood, taken in a trial of Ad26.COV2.S vaccine versus placebo. These TCRs come from a person between 18 and 65 years old who received the Ad26.COV2.S COVID-19 vaccine or a placebo. CDR3s include the opening cysteine and the closing phenylalanine or tryptophan. The D gene is left open where the match is weak. Size is omitted from some rows. Given values are once, few, many or a class for expanded clones.

J,D,V,size,DNA,CDR3
TRBJ1-6,-,TRBV10-3,-,TGTGCCATCAGTGATCCCGGACAGAGTCTTAATTCACCCCTCCACTTT,CAISDPGQSLNSPLHF
TRBJ1-1,-,TRBV6-5,-,TGTGCCAGCAGTCGGGGTGGCACTGAAGCTTTCTTT,CASSRGGTEAFF
TRBJ2-6,-,TRBV30,-,TGTGCCTGGAGGATACCCTTAGGGCGCCTCAGGGCCAACGTCCTGACTTTC,CAWRIPLGRLRANVLTF
TRBJ2-7,-,TRBV18,-,TGTGCCAGCTCACTTGGGGACGGCGGACGCTACGAGCAGTACTTC,CASSLGDGGRYEQYF
TRBJ1-1,-,TRBV2,many,TGTGCCGGCGGCACAGCAAACACTGAAGCTTTCTTT,CAGGTANTEAFF
TRBJ1-1,-,TRBV5-5,-,TGTGCCAGCAGCGCGGGACCGACTAAATCCCTGAACAGTGAAGCTTTCTTT,CASSAGPTKSLNSEAFF
TRBJ2-7,-,TRBV7-9,-,TGTGCCAGCAGCTCCAGGGGTGACCGTCCGGACTTC,CASSSRGDRPDF
TRBJ2-4,TRBD2,TRBV4-1,-,TGCGCCAGCAGCCAAGCGGTCAGCGGGGGGCTCCGGGACATTCAGTACTTC,CASSQAVSGGLRDIQYF
TRBJ1-2,-,TRBV5-6,-,TGTGCCAGCAGCTTGTGGGGGGCAGTTCTTAACTATGGCTACACCTTC,CASSLWGAVLNYGYTF
TRBJ1-1,-,TRBV7-9,-,TGTGCCAGCAGCCCCCAGGGACGGCAGAACACTGAAGCTTTCTTT,CASSPQGRQNTEAFF
TRBJ1-1,-,TRBV4-2,-,TGTGCCAGCAGCCAAGAGGTATCAGGCCGGGCGAACACTGAAGCTTTCTTT,CASSQEVSGRANTEAFF
TRBJ2-5,-,TRBV5-1,-,TGCGCCAGCAGCTTTACACAGGGAGGGCAAGAGACCCAGTACTTC,CASSFTQGGQETQYF
TRBJ2-5,-,TRBV7-2,-,TGTGCCAGCAGCTTAGTTTTGGAGACCCAGTACTTC,CASSLVLETQYF
TRBJ1-1,-,TRBV18,few,TGTGCCAGCTCACCACATCCGAGGCGGATGAACACTGAAGCTTTCTTT,CASSPHPRRMNTEAFF
TRBJ2-7,TRBD1,TRBV14,-,TGTGCCAGCAGCCAAGGGCAGGGGGCCGGCTCCTACGAGCAGTACTTC,CASSQGQGAGSYEQYF
TRBJ1-2,-,TRBV7-2,-,TGTGCCAGCAGCTTAAAGGGAGAGCGTAACTATGGCTACACCTTC,CASSLKGERNYGYTF
TRBJ1-2,-,TRBV21-1,-,TGTGCCAGCAGCAAAGCTGGCAGGGGCTATGGCTACACCTTC,CASSKAGRGYGYTF
TRBJ2-7,TRBD2,TRBV5-1,-,TGCGCCAGCAGCTTGGCCCCGGCGGGGGGGTCCTACGAGCAGTACTTC,CASSLAPAGGSYEQYF
TRBJ1-4,-,TRBV10-3,-,TGTGCCATCAGTGATAAGGGGAGGACAGATGCTAATGAAAAACTGTTTTTT,CAISDKGRTDANEKLFF
TRBJ1-4,-,TRBV21-1,-,TGTGCCAGCAGCCCCCCGGGACAGGGAATGGCAACTAATGAAAAACTGTTTTTT,CASSPPGQGMATNEKLFF
TRBJ2-7,TRBD1,TRBV5-4,-,TGTGCCAGCAGCCCGGACAGGGAATCCTACGAGCAGTACTTC,CASSPDRESYEQYF
TRBJ2-3,TRBD2,TRBV7-3,-,TGTGCCAGCAGCTCAGCGGGGGGGCGGGCAGATACGCAGTATTTT,CASSSAGGRADTQYF
TRBJ1-1,-,TRBV9,-,TGTGCCAGCAGCGTAAACCCCGGACCGGGCACTGAAGCTTTCTTT,CASSVNPGPGTEAFF
TRBJ1-5,-,TRBV5-4,-,TGTGCCAGCAGCTTAGGCGGTAACCAGAATCAGCCCCAGCATTTT,CASSLGGNQNQPQHF
TRBJ1-5,-,TRBV3-1/TRBV3-2,-,TGTGCCAGCAGCCAATCAGGTCAGCCCCAGCATTTT,CASSQSGQPQHF
TRBJ1-5,-,TRBV19,-,TGTGCCAGTAGTATTTGGGATAGCAATCAGCCCCAGCATTTT,CASSIWDSNQPQHF
TRBJ1-2,-,TRBV5-4,-,TGTGCCAGCAGCTTAGGAGCAGGGTACTATGGCTACACCTTC,CASSLGAGYYGYTF
TRBJ2-4,-,TRBV7-8,-,TGTGCCAGTGCCGGGCCTAGCCGGGCCAAAAACATTCAGTACTTC,CASAGPSRAKNIQYF
TRBJ1-2,-,TRBV27,once,TGTGCCAGCAGTTTAATCGGGGGTCCCGGCTACACCTTC,CASSLIGGPGYTF
TRBJ1-4,-,TRBV10-3,-,TGTGCCATCAGGGACGGGGGTAGAGATGAAAAACTGTTTTTT,CAIRDGGRDEKLFF
TRBJ2-3,-,TRBV7-6,-,TGTGCCAGCAGCTTAGACGAGGGGCAGGGGAGAGATACGCAGTATTTT,CASSLDEGQGRDTQYF
TRBJ2-5,-,TRBV5-1,-,TGCGCCAGCAGCTTGGGGGGTTCGGAGACCCAGTACTTC,CASSLGGSETQYF
TRBJ1-2,-,TRBV3-1/TRBV3-2,-,TGTGCCAGCAGCCAAGAGGTCGCTGGGAATGGCTACACCTTC,CASSQEVAGNGYTF
TRBJ1-2,-,TRBV4-1,-,TGCGCCAGCAGTCCCGCCAAGAGGCATGGCTACACCTTC,CASSPAKRHGYTF
TRBJ2-5,TRBD2,TRBV11-2,-,TGTGCCAGCAGCCCGTGGACTAGCGGGGCCCTGCACTTC,CASSPWTSGALHF
TRBJ1-1,-,TRBV25-1,few,TGTGCCAGCAGTGAAAGTCTGGGCATGAACACTGAAGCTTTCTTT,CASSESLGMNTEAFF
TRBJ2-5,-,TRBV18,-,TGTGCCAGCTCACCAGGGGCTAGTCGACAAGAGACCCAGTACTTC,CASSPGASRQETQYF
TRBJ2-6,-,TRBV6-1,-,TGTGCCAGCAGTGAGCAGGCTGGGGCCAACGTCCTGACTTTC,CASSEQAGANVLTF
TRBJ2-1,TRBD2,TRBV11-3,-,TGTGCCAGCAGCTTAGCGGGAGGGATCTACAATGAGCAGTTCTTC,CASSLAGGIYNEQFF
TRBJ1-6,-,TRBV7-9,-,TGTGCCAGCAGCTTAAGCGGGGCTAATTCACCCCTCCACTTT,CASSLSGANSPLHF
TRBJ1-5,-,TRBV6-1,once,TGTGCCAGCAGTGGGACTCAGGGGACCGGTCCTCATCTGCCCCAGCATTTT,CASSGTQGTGPHLPQHF
TRBJ1-1,TRBD1,TRBV6-6,-,TGTGCCAGCAGTCCTCGGGACAGGGGTGGGGTGAGCACTGAAGCTTTCTTT,CASSPRDRGGVSTEAFF
TRBJ1-4,TRBD1,TRBV19,once,TGTGCCAGTAGTCGACAGGGGGGTGATGAAAAACTGTTTTTT,CASSRQGGDEKLFF
TRBJ2-3,TRBD2,TRBV15,-,TGTGCCACCAGCAGAGAAATTAGCGGGGCAAGGGATACGCAGTATTTT,CATSREISGARDTQYF
TRBJ1-4,-,TRBV9,-,TGTGCCAGCAGCGTAGGAAACAGGGAAGAAAAACTGTTTTTT,CASSVGNREEKLFF
TRBJ2-2,-,TRBV25-1,few,TGTGCCAGCAGTGGGGGGGTCGGGGAGCTGTTTTTT,CASSGGVGELFF